This T cell receptor (beta chain) was retrieved from a study of blood T cell repertoires in COVID-19. On the study more broadly: The samples span acute and convalescent COVID-19 from the United States, Italy and Spain.

CDR1 MGHRA and CDR2 YSYEKL come from the germline V gene. This CDR3 spans 16 amino acids. Trimming cost V 0 bases and J 7 bases, with 13 bases left between them. The table came from immunoSEQ multiplex PCR; TCRdb's copy has only in-frame clones and leaves some out. The sample has 180,000 or so clones, around 86% seen once; the top ten hold around 6.5%. V is TRBV4-1 and J is TRBJ1-6, with D perhaps TRBD1 (6 bases). This receptor was obtained from a woman older than 75 in a cohort sampled during active or convalescent COVID-19. The sequenced sample consisted of peripheral blood. The CDR3 region is CASSQDGPGDNSPLHF. The DNA of the CDR3 is TGCGCCAGCAGCCAAGATGGGCCAGGGGACAATTCACCCCTCCACTTT.